The following is a T cell receptor beta chain sequence with its context. The antigen is unknown. Only healthy Caucasians were enrolled as donors. The data stem from a study of identical twins. MiXCR was run by TCRdb on the 5' RACE reads, yielding one entry per CDR3 protein. The sample comprises 1.5 million to 2 million distinct CDR3 sequences, about 30% of which are singletons, and approximately 0.25% rests with the top ten. The study, taken as a whole, reports: The abundant beta clonotypes from cord blood had fewer insertions, and memory repertoires had none of this. Twins showed weaker excess sharing in their beta out-of-frame sequences.

The germline CDR1 and CDR2 sequences are MNHEY and SMNVEV (reference sequence). The CDR3 has 16 residues. V gave up 5 bases and J gave up 1 base; unmatched junction bases: 8. This sequence originates from a newborn girl in good health. Specimen: cord blood. The gene calls are TRBV27 and TRBJ2-3, with TRBD1 matching 8 bases. The chain's CDR3 is CASSLPGQAGTDTQYF. In DNA form, the CDR3 reads TGTGCCAGCAGTCTACCGGGACAGGCCGGCACAGATACGCAGTATTTT.